Listed below are T cell receptor beta chains from one sample, sequenced in a study of T cells of healthy individuals. Via MiXCR, TCRdb re-called the 5' RACE reads, giving one row per CDR3 protein. The table shows 40,000 to 65,000 distinct CDR3 sequences, with roughly 14% occurring only once. These receptors originate from a human donor in good health. CDR3s include the opening cysteine and the closing phenylalanine or tryptophan. D genes are given only for firm matches. The size field is filled for only some rows; it gives once, few, many or a size class.

j_gene	abundance	v_gene	d_gene	CDR3nt	CDR3aa
TRBJ1-2	.	TRBV20-1	.	TGCAGTGCTAGAGATGGCGCAAGGGCACAGCTAAAAGGGTCTAACTATGGCTACACCTTC	CSARDGARAQLKGSNYGYTF
TRBJ1-1	many	TRBV6-1	TRBD1	TGTGCCAGCAGTCTGACAGGGAGGATGAACACTGAAGCTTTCTTT	CASSLTGRMNTEAFF
TRBJ2-5	many	TRBV7-2	.	TGTGCCAGCAGCCACCATCGGGACGGACAAGAGACCCAGTACTTC	CASSHHRDGQETQYF
TRBJ2-1	.	TRBV4-1	.	TGCGCCAGCAGCCATATGGGGGTCGATGAGCAGTTCTTC	CASSHMGVDEQFF
TRBJ2-7	.	TRBV7-2	.	TGTGCCAGCAGCTTAGAAGTCCCTAGGATGTACTTC	CASSLEVPRMYF
TRBJ2-7	.	TRBV29-1	TRBD1	TGCAGCGTTGAAGAGGCAGGGGGTTCCTACGAGCAGTACTTC	CSVEEAGGSYEQYF
TRBJ2-7	.	TRBV19	.	TGTGCCAGTAGTGTGACAGGCCTCAGCTCCTACGAGCAGTACTTC	CASSVTGLSSYEQYF
TRBJ1-2	many	TRBV19	.	TGTGCCAGTAGTATAGGAGGACGGGGGATCCATGGCTACACCTTC	CASSIGGRGIHGYTF
TRBJ1-1	many	TRBV6-2/TRBV6-3	.	TGTGCCAGCAGTTACGATTGGCCAGGCAGGAACACTGAAGCTTTCTTT	CASSYDWPGRNTEAFF
TRBJ1-2	few	TRBV2	.	TGTGCCAGCAGTCAGGACAGTAACTATGGCTACACCTTC	CASSQDSNYGYTF
TRBJ2-1	few	TRBV20-1	TRBD2	TGCAGTGCTAGAGACCTAGCGGGAGTCCGCCTCAATGAGCAGTTCTTC	CSARDLAGVRLNEQFF
TRBJ1-1	many	TRBV29-1	.	TGCAGCGTGGGGGAAAGTGAGGAAGCTTTCTTT	CSVGESEEAFF
TRBJ2-3	few	TRBV5-5	TRBD2	TGTGCCAGCAGCGGGGTAGCGGGACGAAAAGGGGAGAAACGCACAGATACGCAGTATTTT	CASSGVAGRKGEKRTDTQYF
TRBJ2-4	.	TRBV7-5	.	.	CISVPEAPGLAGEVGNIQYF
TRBJ2-1	few	TRBV4-1	.	TGCGCCAGCAGCCAAGATCCTGGAGGAGTAGCGGTCCCCTCCTACAATGAGCAGTTCTTC	CASSQDPGGVAVPSYNEQFF
TRBJ1-3	many	TRBV29-1	.	TGCAGCGCCACCGGGGAGGGGAGCTCTGGAAACACCATATATTTT	CSATGEGSSGNTIYF
TRBJ2-3	.	TRBV5-6	TRBD1	TGTGCCAGCAGCCCACCACGGGACAGGGGGAGGACAGATACGCAGTATTTT	CASSPPRDRGRTDTQYF
TRBJ2-3	few	TRBV12-5	TRBD1	TGTGCTAGTGGTTTGGGGTATCCGGGACAGGGCCCCGATACGCAGTATTTT	CASGLGYPGQGPDTQYF